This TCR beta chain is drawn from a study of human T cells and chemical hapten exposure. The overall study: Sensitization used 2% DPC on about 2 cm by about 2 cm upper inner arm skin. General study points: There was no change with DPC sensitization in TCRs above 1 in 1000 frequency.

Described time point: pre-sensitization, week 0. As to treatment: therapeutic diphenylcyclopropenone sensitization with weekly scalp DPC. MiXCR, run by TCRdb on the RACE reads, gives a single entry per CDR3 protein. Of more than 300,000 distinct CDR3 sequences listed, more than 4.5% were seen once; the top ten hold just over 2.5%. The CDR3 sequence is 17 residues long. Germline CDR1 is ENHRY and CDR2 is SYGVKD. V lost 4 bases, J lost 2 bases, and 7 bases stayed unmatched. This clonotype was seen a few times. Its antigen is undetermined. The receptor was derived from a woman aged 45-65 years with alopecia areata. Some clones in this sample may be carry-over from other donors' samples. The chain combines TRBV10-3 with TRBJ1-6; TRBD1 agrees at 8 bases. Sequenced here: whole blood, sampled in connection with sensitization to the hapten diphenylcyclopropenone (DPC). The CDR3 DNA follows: TGTGCCATCAGTGCCGCCGACAGGGGCACCTATAATTCACCCCTCCACTTT. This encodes CAISAADRGTYNSPLHF.